This T cell receptor (beta chain) was retrieved from a study of T cell repertoires in cytomegalovirus infection. The wider study: Through public TCR beta signatures, both CMV infection and matching HLA type were indicated. Study-level findings and limits: Carriers of CMV plus the relevant HLA were identified by cumulative public TCR beta family frequency. In two of eight donors, the top clonotype was HLA-C-restricted CMV-specific.

This CDR3 has 15 amino acids. Germline CDR1 reads SGHVS; CDR2 reads FNYEAQ. The V and J ends lost 1 base and 3 bases respectively, with 13 bases between them. A single record per CDR3 protein comes from TCRdb applying MiXCR to the reads. There are around 280,000 distinct CDR3 sequences in the sample; roughly an eighth occur only once, and around 9.5% lies in the top ten. Many counts were recorded for this clonotype. Its specificity is not known. The V call is TRBV7-6, the J call TRBJ2-7; D perhaps matches TRBD2 (6 bases). The sequencing input was PBMCs. This TCR was sampled from a human donor in good health (CMV status not recorded). Some clones in this sample may be carry-over from other donors' samples. The CDR3 here is CASSLERTGSYEQYF. DNA of the CDR3: TGTGCCAGCAGCTTAGAACGGACCGGGAGCTACGAGCAGTACTTC.